Described below is a single T cell receptor (beta chain) sequence and its context. The antigen remains unidentified. V dropped 5 bases and J dropped 5; count of bases not matched to a gene: 10. In germline, CDR1 is SEHNR, CDR2 FQNEAQ (reference sequence). This CDR3 comprises 15 residues. All patients picked for sequencing had shown, by flow cytometry, an expansion of CD8+CD57+ cells. A severe acquired aplastic anemia diagnosis applied to all patients. The data were taken from a study of CD8+CD57+ T cells in acquired aplastic anemia. Genomic DNA served as template for TCR beta VDJ and CDR3 profiling. A single record per CDR3 protein comes from TCRdb applying MiXCR to the reads. Counted here are roughly 200,000 distinct CDR3 sequences, less than 65% occurring once; the ten biggest clones make up about 44%. Study-level points and caveats: Any difference that existed in CD8+ Simpson's diversity between patients and controls was not significant.

The V gene is TRBV7-9, the J gene TRBJ2-7; the match to TRBD2 covers 9 bases. Material for sequencing was sorted CD4+, CD8+, or CD8+CD57+ T cells (not recorded which) from PBMCs. This receptor was identified in a human donor with aplastic anemia. CDR3 bases: TGTGCCAGCAGCCAAGATGAGACTAGCGGAAACGAGCAGTACTTC. Its protein product is CASSQDETSGNEQYF.